Below are 26 T cell receptor beta chains sequenced from a single sample in a study of CD8 T cells in Susac syndrome. Reverse transcription used roughly 0.5 to 1 ug RNA and random hexamers. Each CDR3 protein is one row after TCRdb ran MiXCR on the immunoSEQ multiplex PCR reads. The sample yields some 120,000 distinct CDR3 sequences, just over 90% seen once. The sequenced material came from CD8+ T cells from PBMCs. Receptor source: a human donor with multiple sclerosis.

The chain joins TRBV6-5 to TRBJ2-2, with D perhaps TRBD2 (5 bases). Germline CDR1 and CDR2: MNHEY and SVGAGI. This CDR3 is built from 13 residues. Trimming left V 6 bases short and J 6 bases short, with 11 bases between. The DNA for the CDR3 is TGTGCCAGCAGCCACGACGGGGCCGGGGAGCTGTTTTTT. Protein sequence: CASSHDGAGELFF.

This CDR3 reads CASTLGGGYTEAFF. CDR3 nucleotides: TGCGCCAGCACCCTGGGTGGGGGGTACACTGAAGCTTTCTTT. V and J are TRBV5-1 and TRBJ1-1, with D possibly TRBD1 on 5 matching bases. CDR1 is SGHRS and CDR2 is YFSETQ in the germline V gene. The CDR3 contains 14 residues. V shed 6 bases and J shed 3 bases, with 15 bases lying between them. Complete variable domain (other parts from reference TRBV5-1 and TRBJ1-1): KAGVTQTPRYLIKTRGQQVTLSCSPISGHRSVSWYQQTPGQGLQFLFEYFSETQRNKGNFPGRFSGRQFSNSRSEMNVSTLELGDSALYLCASTLGGGYTEAFFGQGTRLTVV.

This chain joins TRBV19 and TRBJ2-3; 9 nucleotides agree with TRBD1. The ends lost 6 bases at V and 6 bases at J; junction bases unmatched: 7. This CDR3 has 14 amino acids. Germline CDR1 LNHDA, CDR2 SQIVND (reference sequence). The CDR3 nucleotides are TGTGCCAGTAGAGAACAGGGGGCGCTTGATACGCAGTATTTT. Encoded protein: CASREQGALDTQYF.

The rearrangement uses TRBV29-1 and TRBJ2-7; D remains ambiguous. Germline assignment: CDR1 SQVTM and CDR2 ANQGSEA. This CDR3 comprises 11 residues. Trimming pared 1 base from V and 6 bases from J, leaving 7 bases between. The CDR3 DNA is TGCAGCGTTGAAGGTGGTAGCGAGCAGTACTTC. The encoded protein is CSVEGGSEQYF.

This chain uses TRBV29-1 with TRBJ2-3, with D maybe TRBD2 (5 bases). The CDR3 contains 15 residues. The germline V gene encodes CDR1 SQVTM and CDR2 ANQGSEA. Trimming removed 0 bases from V and 6 bases from J, with 16 bases in between. The CDR3, as DNA: TGCAGCGTTGAAGATGGACTGAGAGCTGGGGATACGCAGTATTTT. Protein product: CSVEDGLRAGDTQYF.

The chain combines TRBV28 with TRBJ2-7, with 8 bases aligning to TRBD1. CDR1 and CDR2 from the germline V gene are MDHEN and SYDVKM. Trimming removed 2 bases from V and 7 bases from J; junction bases left unmatched: 10. The CDR3 extends over 15 amino acids. The CDR3 nucleotides are TGTGCCAGCAGTTTACTACAGGGGGGCGGCACGGAGCAGTACTTC. Its protein is CASSLLQGGGTEQYF.

The chain recombines TRBV28 with TRBJ2-5; D could derive from TRBD1 or TRBD2 (6 bases each). Germline CDR1 is MDHEN and CDR2 is SYDVKM. CDR3 size: 16 residues. Trimming left V 5 bases short and J 0 bases short, with 16 bases between. In DNA form, the CDR3 reads TGTGCCAGCAGTGACCTCGACGGGGGCTACCAAGAGACCCAGTACTTC. This encodes CASSDLDGGYQETQYF.

The V call is TRBV7-9, the J call TRBJ2-5; 12 bases map to TRBD2. Germline loops: CDR1 SEHNR, CDR2 FQNEAQ (reference sequence). The CDR3 runs to 15 residues. After removal of 1 base from V and 5 bases from J, the junction contained 2 bases not matched to a gene. In nucleotides, the CDR3 is TGTGCCAGCAGCTTAGGGACTAGCGGGACGGAGACCCAGTACTTC. This translates into CASSLGTSGTETQYF.

The gene calls are TRBV13 and TRBJ2-5, with TRBD2 identical over 9 bases. The CDR3 totals 16 residues. Germline V gene sequence: CDR1 PRHDT, CDR2 FYEKMQ (reference sequence). The ends lost 7 bases at V and 4 bases at J; junction bases unmatched: 13. The CDR3 region is CASTPRFSGGGETQYF. CDR3 in DNA: TGTGCCAGCACCCCACGATTTAGCGGGGGAGGAGAGACCCAGTACTTC. Full variable domain (outside the CDR3, taken from reference TRBV13 and TRBJ2-5): AAGVIQSPRHLIKEKRETATLKCYPIPRHDTVYWYQQGPGQDPQFLISFYEKMQSDKGSIPDRFSAQQFSDYHSELNMSSLELGDSALYFCASTPRFSGGGETQYFGPGTRLLVL.

The rearrangement links TRBV7-9 to TRBJ2-7, with D tentatively TRBD1 (5 bases). CDR3 size: 13 residues. Trimming removed 5 bases at V and 2 bases at J, with 10 bases between. The germline gives CDR1 SEHNR, CDR2 FQNEAQ (reference sequence). The CDR3 nucleotides are TGTGCCAGCAGCAGGACACTTACCTACGAGCAGTACTTC. Translation: CASSRTLTYEQYF.

The CDR3 region has the DNA TGTGCCAGCACGGACGGACCCTACAATGAGCAGTTCTTC. Translating gives CASTDGPYNEQFF. This chain connects TRBV27 to TRBJ2-1, with D unresolved. The germline V and J ends were trimmed by 7 bases and 2 bases, with 9 bases remaining between them. The CDR3 loop spans 13 amino acids. Germline V gene data show CDR1 as MNHEY and CDR2 as SMNVEV (reference sequence).

V usage is TRBV5-1 and J usage is TRBJ1-1; no clear D gene. CDR1 and CDR2 (germline): SGHRS, YFSETQ. The CDR3 sequence is 12 residues long. V lost 0 bases to trimming and J lost 5 bases, with 5 bases between them. The CDR3: CASSLDPTEAFF. The CDR3 DNA sequence: TGCGCCAGCAGCTTGGACCCGACTGAAGCTTTCTTT.

V usage is TRBV20-1 and J usage is TRBJ2-5; 7 bases fit TRBD1. V lost 3 bases, J lost 5 bases, and 9 bases stayed unmatched. CDR3 length: 14 residues. Per germline, CDR1 DFQATT and CDR2 SNEGSKA (reference sequence). In nucleotides, the CDR3 is TGCAGTGCTAGTGAGACAGGGTATTGGGAGACCCAGTACTTC. This translates into CSASETGYWETQYF.

This clonotype was detected only once. CDR3 DNA sequence: TGCAGTGCAAATCGTCCTCAAATCAACACTGAAGCTTTCTTT. This translates into CSANRPQINTEAFF. The rearrangement links TRBV20-1 to TRBJ1-1; D is unclear. Trimming left V 6 bases short and J 2 bases short, with 16 bases between. CDR1 is DFQATT and CDR2 is SNEGSKA in the germline V gene (reference sequence). The CDR3 length is 14 residues.

This clonotype was counted once. The chain recombines TRBV4-1 with TRBJ1-2, with a possible D match to TRBD1 (6 bases). V was clipped by 0 bases and J by 4 bases, with 12 bases between them. The CDR3 length is 15 residues. Germline CDR1 is MGHRA and CDR2 is YSYEKL. The CDR3 DNA follows: TGCGCCAGCAGCCAAGAGGGGGCAGCCCGCTATGGCTACACCTTC. This encodes CASSQEGAARYGYTF.

There are a few counts of this clonotype. The chain links TRBV27 to TRBJ1-2; 8 positions match TRBD1. This CDR3 has 12 residues. Germline lookup yields CDR1 MNHEY and CDR2 SMNVEV (reference sequence). J was trimmed by 4 bases and V by 6 bases; bases with no gene match: 1. The CDR3 nucleotides read TGTGCCAGCAGCGGACAGGGCTATGGCTACACCTTC. This codes for CASSGQGYGYTF.

The chain couples TRBV20-1 to TRBJ1-1; D is undetermined. V was shortened by 6 bases and J by 3 bases, with 11 bases between the two germline ends. Germline CDR1 reads DFQATT; CDR2 reads SNEGSKA (reference sequence). The CDR3 contains 12 residues. CDR3 in DNA: TGCAGTGCAACGGCCCCGGACACTGAAGCTTTCTTT. Protein: CSATAPDTEAFF.

The chain joins TRBV20-1 to TRBJ2-7, with D uncertain. The germline V gene has CDR1 DFQATT and CDR2 SNEGSKA (reference sequence). V was pared by 0 bases and J by 3 bases, with 9 bases between. This CDR3 comprises 13 residues. CDR3 nucleotides: TGCAGTGCTAGAGATCGTAATAGCTACGAGCAGTACGTC. This codes for CSARDRNSYEQYV.

The chain couples TRBV5-8 to TRBJ1-1; no clear D gene. Trimming pared 7 bases from V and 6 bases from J, leaving 4 bases between. This CDR3 spans 9 amino acids. CDR1 and CDR2 from the germline V gene are SGHTS and YDEGEE. This CDR3 reads CASHPEAFF. The DNA of the CDR3 is TGTGCCAGCCATCCTGAAGCTTTCTTT.

J is TRBJ1-2 and V is TRBV14; D might be TRBD1 (6 bases). Trimming took 5 bases from V and 4 from J, leaving 8 bases between them. The CDR3 has 12 amino acids. CDR1 is SGHDN, CDR2 FVKESK, per germline. The CDR3, as DNA: TGTGCCAGCAGCGCAGGGGTCTATGGCTACACCTTC. Translating gives CASSAGVYGYTF.

The chain carries TRBV27 and TRBJ2-1; weak D call: TRBD1 (6 bases). V was clipped by 4 bases and J by 6 bases, with 19 bases between them. CDR1 and CDR2 (germline): MNHEY, SMNVEV (reference sequence). The CDR3 has 16 amino acids. The CDR3: CASSSLGAEYLNEQFF. CDR3 bases: TGTGCCAGCAGTTCCCTGGGGGCCGAATACCTCAATGAGCAGTTCTTC.

The chain links TRBV19 to TRBJ2-2, with TRBD2 as a possible D gene (6 bases). CDR3 length equals 13 residues. Germline CDR1 and CDR2: LNHDA and SQIVND (reference sequence). V was cut by 7 bases and J by 1 base, with 7 bases left in between. The CDR3 sequence is CASMGGNTGELFF. In DNA, the CDR3 is TGTGCCAGTATGGGAGGGAACACCGGGGAGCTGTTTTTT.

The chain recombines TRBV19 with TRBJ1-5, with a weak D call TRBD1 (5 bases). Germline assignment: CDR1 LNHDA and CDR2 SQIVND (reference sequence). The CDR3 length is 12 residues. The ends were cut back, 6 bases at V and 4 bases at J, with 7 bases in the middle. The chain's CDR3 is CASRTDNQPQHF. The CDR3 bases are TGTGCCAGTAGGACAGATAATCAGCCCCAGCATTTT.

This CDR3 reads CAWKDRGDYGYTF. CDR3 sequence (DNA): TGTGCCTGGAAGGACAGGGGGGACTATGGCTACACCTTC. This chain connects TRBV30 to TRBJ1-2; the match to TRBD1 covers 10 bases. The CDR3 is 13 amino acids. With 4 bases clipped from V and 3 bases from J, the junction kept 2 bases outside the gene matches. Germline CDR1 and CDR2: GTSNPN and SVGIG (reference sequence). Full variable domain (remainder filled in from reference TRBV30 and TRBJ1-2): SQTIHQWPATLVQPVGSPLSLECTVEGTSNPNLYWYRQAAGRGLQLLFYSVGIGQISSEVPQNLSASRPQDRQFILSSKKLLLSDSGFYLCAWKDRGDYGYTFGSGTRLTVV.

This clonotype has only a few counts. This sequence joins TRBV5-1 and TRBJ2-7; 14 bases are a match to TRBD2. With 0 bases clipped from V and 3 bases from J, the junction kept 5 bases outside the gene matches. Germline V gene sequence: CDR1 SGHRS, CDR2 YFSETQ. This CDR3 has 17 residues. The CDR3 region is CASSLGPTSGGGYEQYF. In DNA, the CDR3 is TGCGCCAGCAGCTTGGGCCCGACTAGCGGGGGGGGCTACGAGCAGTACTTC.

The rearrangement uses TRBV7-6 and TRBJ2-7, with 8 bases aligning to TRBD2. Germline V gives CDR1 SGHVS, CDR2 FNYEAQ. J gave up 0 bases and V 3 bases, and 10 bases lay outside the gene matches. CDR3 length: 17 residues. The CDR3 coding sequence is TGTGCCAGCAGCTTCCGGGGGGGGGCTTCGAGCTCCTACGAGCAGTACTTC. Its translation: CASSFRGGASSSYEQYF.